One sample yielded the 2 T cell receptor beta chains listed below, sequenced in a study of T cells in Graves' hyperthyroidism and ophthalmopathy. There were TCR beta CDR3 regions amplified from RNA transcripts. The TCR CDR3 first-round RT-PCR relied on the HTBI primer set. TCRdb reanalysed the multiplex PCR reads using MiXCR and keeps one entry per CDR3 protein. The data contain 600,000 or so distinct CDR3 sequences, 15% to 20% of them singletons. The sample comprised blood. The origin of the receptors is a woman between 25 and 40 years old with Graves' hyperthyroidism.

This clonotype has ten or more counts. CDR3 DNA: TGTGCCAGCAGTCGTCCAGCACAGCTTAGCTCCTACAATGAGCAGTTCTTC. Encoded protein: CASSRPAQLSSYNEQFF. The V call is TRBV28, the J call TRBJ2-1; no clear D gene. CDR3 length: 17 residues. The V gene's germline CDR1 is MDHEN and CDR2 SYDVKM. Trimming removed 5 bases at V and 0 bases at J, with 17 bases between.

This clonotype came up many times. A much larger clone lies a single base off, so this may be a read error. The chain carries TRBV7-2 and TRBJ2-3; D remains ambiguous. Per germline, CDR1 SGHTA and CDR2 FQGNSA. The CDR3 runs 12 residues. V was clipped by 4 bases and J by 2 bases, with 4 bases between them. The CDR3 reads CASSYYTDTQYF. DNA of the CDR3: TGTGCCAGCAGCTACTACACAGATACGCAGTATTTT.